Included here is one T cell receptor beta chain sequence, with context. Profiling relied on immunoSEQ multiplex PCR, and the TCRdb table lists in-frame clones only, not all of them. The sample has roughly 15,000 clones, 90% to 95% seen once; the top ten hold about 4.5%. This sample is drawn from a study of CD39 and CD103 CD8 tumor-infiltrating T cells. Across the whole study: Repertoire comparisons were shown for four patients, including a melanoma patient.

T lymphocytes were negatively selected, with EpCAM beads added for tumor-infiltrating lymphocytes. CD8+CD4-CD45RA- cells, CCR7-positive or negative, formed the memory CD8 sort. This receptor was obtained from a human donor with head and neck squamous cell carcinoma. Sequencing was done on a sample of CD8+ T cells sorted from blood. Subset defined: total memory CD8 T cells (CD45RA-CCR7+/-) from blood or uninvolved lymph node.

CDR3 sequence (DNA): TGTGCCAGCAGTTTTCCCGGGAGCGAGCAGTACTTC. Translation gives CASSFPGSEQYF. The chain employs TRBV27 and TRBJ2-7; D may be TRBD2 (6 bases). Trimming took 3 bases from V and 6 from J, leaving 9 bases between them. Germline V gene data show CDR1 as MNHEY and CDR2 as SMNVEV (reference sequence). The CDR3 is 12 residues long.